The clone carrying this T cell receptor beta chain was seen ten or more times. Its target is unknown. This sample stems from a study of T cell repertoires in cytomegalovirus infection. General observations from the study: The study found HLA-C-restricted CMV-specific TCR beta clonotypes dominating the ex vivo response.

TCRdb ran MiXCR on the reads and lists one entry per CDR3 protein. The data show roughly 500,000 distinct CDR3 sequences, 15% to 20% seen once. The CDR3 is 16 residues long. Germline CDR1 LNHDA, CDR2 SQIVND (reference sequence). The ends lost 6 bases at V and 4 bases at J; junction bases unmatched: 14. The clonotype originates from a human donor in good health (CMV status not recorded). Some clones in this sample may be carry-over from other donors' samples. The sequenced sample was CD8+ T cells from PBMCs. The chain carries TRBV19 and TRBJ1-1; 7 bases line up with TRBD1. The CDR3 is CASSLQGIGSGTEAFF. The CDR3 nucleotides read TGTGCCAGTAGCCTACAGGGGATTGGGTCAGGCACTGAAGCTTTCTTT.